This T cell receptor beta chain was sequenced during a study of CD8+CD57+ T cells in acquired aplastic anemia. Profiling that covered TCR beta VDJ and CDR3 relied on genomic DNA as its template. TCRdb re-derived calls from the reads in MiXCR, one entry per CDR3 protein. The sample lists roughly 200,000 distinct CDR3 sequences; more than 55% were seen once. Sequencing was done on patients that had shown CD8+CD57+ cell expansion by flow cytometry. V lost 3 bases and J 2 bases, leaving 7 bases between the germline ends. The CDR3 consists of 14 residues. Germline CDR1 and CDR2: ENHRY and SYGVKD. This sequence originates from a human donor with aplastic anemia. The specimen sequenced was sorted CD4+, CD8+, or CD8+CD57+ T cells (not recorded which) from PBMCs. This rearrangement joins TRBV10-3 to TRBJ2-2; D unclear. CDR3: CAISDVINTGELFF. CDR3 coding DNA: TGTGCCATCAGTGACGTAATAAACACCGGGGAGCTGTTTTTT.